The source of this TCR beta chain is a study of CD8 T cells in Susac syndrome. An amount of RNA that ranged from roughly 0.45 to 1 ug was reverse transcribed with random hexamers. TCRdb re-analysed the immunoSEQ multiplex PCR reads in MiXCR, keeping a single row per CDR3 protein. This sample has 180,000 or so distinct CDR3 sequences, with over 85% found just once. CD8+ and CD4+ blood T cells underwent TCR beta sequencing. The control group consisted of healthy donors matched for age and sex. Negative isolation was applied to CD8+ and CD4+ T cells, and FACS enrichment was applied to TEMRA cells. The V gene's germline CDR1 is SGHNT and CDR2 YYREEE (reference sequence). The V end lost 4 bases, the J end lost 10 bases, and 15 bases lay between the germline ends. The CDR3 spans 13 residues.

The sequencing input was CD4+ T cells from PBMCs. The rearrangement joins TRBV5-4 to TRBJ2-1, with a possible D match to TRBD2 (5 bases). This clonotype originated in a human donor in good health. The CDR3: CASSLDRPGEQFF. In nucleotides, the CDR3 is TGTGCCAGCAGCCTGGACCGGCCGGGGGAGCAGTTCTTC.